Listed below are T cell receptor beta chains from one sample, sequenced in a study of cytomegalovirus exposure and HLA in healthy donors. Only in-frame clones appear in the TCRdb table, and some are missing; sequencing was by immunoSEQ multiplex PCR. The sample carries about 82,000 clones, about 79% recorded once. Sequencing was carried out using PBMCs. Receptors were obtained from a male donor in good health and CMV-seropositive. The CDR3 runs from the conserved cysteine through the conserved F or W. Fields, in order: J gene, V gene, clone size, D gene, CDR3 DNA, CDR3 protein. The D gene is left open where the match is weak. Clone sizes are given selectively: once, few, many, or a class where the clone is expanded.

TRBJ2-2 | TRBV5-4 | NA | TRBD1 | TGTGCCAGCAGCCTCTACAGGGGGCTCAACACCGGGGAGCTGTTTTTT | CASSLYRGLNTGELFF
TRBJ1-1 | TRBV7-8 | NA | NA | TGTGCCAGCAGCTTAGCGAGGTGGAAGCAGTTGAACACTGAAGCTTTCTTT | CASSLARWKQLNTEAFF
TRBJ2-3 | TRBV6-1 | NA | TRBD1 | TGTGCCAGCAGTGGGACAGGCTACACAGATACGCAGTATTTT | CASSGTGYTDTQYF
TRBJ2-7 | TRBV6-4 | NA | NA | TGTGCCAGCAGTGAAAGAAAACAGGGACAGTACTTC | CASSERKQGQYF
TRBJ2-1 | TRBV7-9 | NA | NA | TGTGCCAGCAGCCCGACGGGAGACTTCCACAATGAGCAGTTCTTC | CASSPTGDFHNEQFF
TRBJ1-2 | TRBV4-3 | NA | NA | TGCGCCAGCAGCCAAGAGCCAAATACAAACTATGGCTACACCTTC | CASSQEPNTNYGYTF
TRBJ2-5 | TRBV6-5 | NA | TRBD1 | TGTGCCAGCACCCAGGGGGCCCTCCAAGAGACCCAGTACTTC | CASTQGALQETQYF
TRBJ2-5 | TRBV7-9 | NA | TRBD2 | TGTGCCAGCAGCTTAGTTTGGACTAGCGGCAAAGAGACCCAGTACTTC | CASSLVWTSGKETQYF
TRBJ2-2 | TRBV4-2 | NA | TRBD2 | TGTGCCAGCAGCCAAGAATACCGGGGGGGATACACCGGGGAGCTGTTTTTT | CASSQEYRGGYTGELFF
TRBJ2-3 | TRBV6-5 | once | NA | TGTGCCAGCAGTTACTCGTACAGGGTAACCGATACGCAGTATTTT | CASSYSYRVTDTQYF
TRBJ2-1 | TRBV7-6 | NA | NA | TGTGCCAGCAGCTTGGTGGAAGAGGGATACAATGAGCAGTTCTTC | CASSLVEEGYNEQFF
TRBJ2-3 | TRBV5-4 | NA | NA | TGTGCCAGCAGCCCTTCTGTCCATACGCAGTATTTT | CASSPSVHTQYF
TRBJ1-5 | TRBV5-4 | NA | TRBD1 | TGTGCCAGCAGCCCCTCGGACAGGGACAATCAGCCCCAGCATTTT | CASSPSDRDNQPQHF
TRBJ1-1 | TRBV9 | NA | NA | TGTGCCAGCAGCGTAGAAGGGGATCAGGGGAACACTGAAGCTTTCTTT | CASSVEGDQGNTEAFF
TRBJ2-3 | TRBV7-9 | NA | TRBD2 | TGTGCCAGCAGCCTTACTAGCGGTAGGACAGATACGCAGTATTTT | CASSLTSGRTDTQYF
TRBJ2-4 | TRBV28 | NA | TRBD2 | TGTGCCAGTCGATCCACCCCGGGGGGGGACAAAAACATTCAGTACTTC | CASRSTPGGDKNIQYF
TRBJ2-7 | TRBV19 | NA | NA | TGTGCCAGTAGTATAGAACAGGGCTACGAGCAGTACTTC | CASSIEQGYEQYF
TRBJ2-1 | TRBV10-1 | NA | TRBD2 | TGCGCCAGCTGTTGCGCTAGCGGGATTCTCTCGTTCGATGAGCAGTTCTTC | CASCCASGILSFDEQFF
TRBJ1-2 | TRBV29-1 | NA | NA | TGCAGCGTGAAGGGGTACGCCGGGCCCTATGGCTACACCTTC | CSVKGYAGPYGYTF
TRBJ2-7 | TRBV29-1 | NA | NA | TGCAGCACCCGTGAGGGACTCGACTCCTACGAGCAGTACTTC | CSTREGLDSYEQYF
TRBJ1-2 | TRBV9 | NA | NA | TGTGCCAGCAGCGTGGGGGCAGCTACCCTCTATGGCTACACCTTC | CASSVGAATLYGYTF
TRBJ2-6 | TRBV28 | NA | NA | TGTGCCAGCAGTTTAAACCCCCGGGAGCCCGGGGCCAACGTCCTGACTTTC | CASSLNPREPGANVLTF